The rows below give T cell receptor beta chains drawn from one sample of a study of blood T cell repertoires in COVID-19. Only in-frame clones appear in the TCRdb table, and some are missing; sequencing was by immunoSEQ multiplex PCR. The sample holds roughly 260,000 clones, 88% seen once. The sequenced sample was peripheral blood. The receptor set was obtained from a man aged 55 to 69 who had recovered from COVID-19. Both conserved end residues are part of each CDR3. The order of the fields is V gene, D gene, J gene, CDR3 protein, CDR3 DNA. D genes are given only for firm matches.

v_call: TRBV2; d_call: TRBD2; j_call: TRBJ2-7; cdr3_aa: CASSEALRAGGPYEQYF; cdr3_nt: TGTGCCAGCAGTGAAGCGCTTCGGGCGGGGGGGCCTTACGAGCAGTACTTC
v_call: TRBV6-2/TRBV6-3; d_call: TRBD2; j_call: TRBJ2-2; cdr3_aa: CASSYSGGGGTGELFF; cdr3_nt: TGTGCCAGCAGTTACAGCGGCGGGGGGGGCACCGGGGAGCTGTTTTTT
v_call: TRBV6-5; d_call: -; j_call: TRBJ2-1; cdr3_aa: CASGGAWTGLNEQFF; cdr3_nt: TGTGCCAGCGGGGGGGCTTGGACAGGGCTTAATGAGCAGTTCTTC
v_call: TRBV9; d_call: -; j_call: TRBJ1-6; cdr3_aa: CASSEGISYNSPLHF; cdr3_nt: TGTGCCAGCAGCGAGGGGATATCCTATAATTCACCCCTCCACTTT
v_call: TRBV6-5; d_call: TRBD2; j_call: TRBJ2-3; cdr3_aa: CASSYSGAGGTDTQYF; cdr3_nt: TGTGCCAGCAGTTACTCGGGAGCGGGGGGAACAGATACGCAGTATTTT
v_call: TRBV30; d_call: TRBD1; j_call: TRBJ1-6; cdr3_aa: CAWTGTGVSPLHF; cdr3_nt: TGTGCCTGGACCGGGACAGGGGTTTCACCCCTCCACTTT
v_call: TRBV10-3; d_call: -; j_call: TRBJ2-6; cdr3_aa: CAISESGPTMRANVLTF; cdr3_nt: TGTGCCATCAGTGAGTCGGGCCCTACAATGAGGGCCAACGTCCTGACTTTC
v_call: TRBV5-5; d_call: -; j_call: TRBJ1-4; cdr3_aa: CASSLIGGDLEKLFF; cdr3_nt: TGTGCCAGCAGCTTGATAGGGGGGGATCTTGAAAAACTGTTTTTT
v_call: TRBV7-8; d_call: -; j_call: TRBJ2-2; cdr3_aa: CASSREGEAGELFF; cdr3_nt: TGTGCCAGCTCCCGGGAAGGGGAGGCCGGGGAGCTGTTTTTT
v_call: TRBV29-1; d_call: TRBD1; j_call: TRBJ2-3; cdr3_aa: CSVPDRDRADTQYF; cdr3_nt: TGCAGCGTTCCCGACCGGGACAGAGCAGATACGCAGTATTTT
v_call: TRBV5-6; d_call: TRBD1; j_call: TRBJ2-7; cdr3_aa: CASSWGQGSYEQYF; cdr3_nt: TGTGCCAGCAGCTGGGGACAGGGGTCCTACGAGCAGTACTTC
v_call: TRBV5-1; d_call: TRBD1; j_call: TRBJ2-1; cdr3_aa: CASSLAGQGYNEQFF; cdr3_nt: TGCGCCAGCAGCTTGGCGGGACAGGGTTACAATGAGCAGTTCTTC
v_call: TRBV6-1; d_call: -; j_call: TRBJ2-1; cdr3_aa: CASSEAQRVYNEQFF; cdr3_nt: TGTGCCAGCAGTGAAGCCCAGCGGGTATACAATGAGCAGTTCTTC
v_call: TRBV5-4; d_call: -; j_call: TRBJ1-1; cdr3_aa: CASSSGTGDTEAFF; cdr3_nt: TGTGCCAGCAGCTCCGGAACCGGGGACACTGAAGCTTTCTTT
v_call: TRBV24-1; d_call: TRBD1; j_call: TRBJ1-2; cdr3_aa: CATSDDRAPYGYTF; cdr3_nt: TGTGCCACCAGTGACGACAGGGCCCCTTATGGCTACACCTTC
v_call: TRBV11-2; d_call: -; j_call: TRBJ1-2; cdr3_aa: CASSSSRYGYTF; cdr3_nt: TGTGCCAGCAGCTCCTCGCGCTATGGCTACACCTTC
v_call: TRBV13; d_call: -; j_call: TRBJ2-5; cdr3_aa: CASSTLQETQYF; cdr3_nt: TGTGCCAGCAGCACCCTACAAGAGACCCAGTACTTC
v_call: TRBV11-2; d_call: TRBD2; j_call: TRBJ2-7; cdr3_aa: CASSPTGLAGGHYSYEQYF; cdr3_nt: TGTGCCAGCAGCCCGACGGGACTAGCGGGGGGCCATTATTCCTACGAGCAGTACTTC
v_call: TRBV27; d_call: TRBD2; j_call: TRBJ2-7; cdr3_aa: CASRPQRGKQSYEQYF; cdr3_nt: TGTGCCAGCAGGCCCCAGCGGGGCAAACAATCCTACGAGCAGTACTTC